The 5 T cell receptor beta chains below come from one sample, sequenced in a study of metastatic and nonmetastatic thyroid tumors. No patient received treatment before thyroid surgery. TCRdb re-called the PCR reads with MiXCR. The sample holds some 69,000 clones, approximately 15% seen once. The sample was blood. The receptor set was obtained from a male donor with papillary thyroid cancer or a benign thyroid nodule (not recorded which). Some clones in this sample may be carry-over from other donors' samples.

The table lists this clone with many counts. The chain couples TRBV20-1 to TRBJ1-1; D is ambiguous. V was cut by 6 bases and J by 1 base, with 15 bases left in between. The CDR3 spans 14 residues. Germline-derived CDR1 and CDR2 are DFQATT and SNEGSKA (reference sequence). The CDR3 is CSAIKRPKNTEAFF. In DNA, the CDR3 is TGCAGTGCCATTAAAAGACCCAAGAACACTGAAGCTTTCTTT.

This clone was counted a few times. This chain joins TRBV11-2 and TRBJ1-2; no firm D call. Trimming took off 7 bases at V and 4 bases at J, with 19 bases between the two ends. This CDR3 region has 15 residues. Per the germline V gene, CDR1 is SGHAT and CDR2 is FQNNGV. CDR3 in DNA: TGTGCCAGCACAATTGGAGGGTTTGGGTTCTATGGCTACACCTTC. As protein: CASTIGGFGFYGYTF. Filled out from reference TRBV11-2 and TRBJ1-2, the complete variable domain reads EAGVAQSPRYKIIEKRQSVAFWCNPISGHATLYWYQQILGQGPKLLIQFQNNGVVDDSQLPKDRFSAERLKGVDSTLKIQPAKLEDSAVYLCASTIGGFGFYGYTFGSGTRLTVV.

This clone has ten or more counts. The chain links TRBV19 to TRBJ1-4, with a possible D match to TRBD1 (5 bases). The CDR3 is 15 residues long. The germline gives CDR1 LNHDA, CDR2 SQIVND (reference sequence). V was cut by 9 bases and J by 0 bases, with 14 bases left in between. The CDR3 reads CASGNLGATNEKLFF. Here the CDR3 DNA reads TGTGCCAGCGGAAACCTGGGGGCAACTAATGAAAAACTGTTTTTT. The entire variable domain, with the rest obtained from reference TRBV19 and TRBJ1-4, is as follows: DGGITQSPKYLFRKEGQNVTLSCEQNLNHDAMYWYRQDPGQGLRLIYYSQIVNDFQKGDIAEGYSVSREKKESFPLTVTSAQKNPTAFYLCASGNLGATNEKLFFGSGTQLSVL.

In regard to this clone: The junction departs from the called germline gene at one end, perhaps through a read error. The chain combines TRBV6-5 with TRBJ1-2, with a possible D match to TRBD1 (6 bases). The CDR3 spans 17 residues. Germline CDR1 MNHEY, CDR2 SVGAGI. The CDR3 nucleotides are TGTGCCAGCAGTTACCTGGACCGGGGGCACTCGGACTATTGCTACACCTTC. It codes for CASSYLDRGHSDYCYTF.

This clone was counted at least ten times. The chain is built from TRBV30 and TRBJ1-1; 7 nucleotides match TRBD1. The CDR3 sequence is 14 residues long. Germline-derived CDR1 and CDR2 are GTSNPN and SVGIG (reference sequence). Unmatched junction bases numbered 7, after V lost 2 bases and J lost 4 bases. Here the CDR3 DNA reads TGTGCCTGGAGTCGACAGGGTGATGGCACTGAAGCTTTCTTT. This translates into CAWSRQGDGTEAFF.